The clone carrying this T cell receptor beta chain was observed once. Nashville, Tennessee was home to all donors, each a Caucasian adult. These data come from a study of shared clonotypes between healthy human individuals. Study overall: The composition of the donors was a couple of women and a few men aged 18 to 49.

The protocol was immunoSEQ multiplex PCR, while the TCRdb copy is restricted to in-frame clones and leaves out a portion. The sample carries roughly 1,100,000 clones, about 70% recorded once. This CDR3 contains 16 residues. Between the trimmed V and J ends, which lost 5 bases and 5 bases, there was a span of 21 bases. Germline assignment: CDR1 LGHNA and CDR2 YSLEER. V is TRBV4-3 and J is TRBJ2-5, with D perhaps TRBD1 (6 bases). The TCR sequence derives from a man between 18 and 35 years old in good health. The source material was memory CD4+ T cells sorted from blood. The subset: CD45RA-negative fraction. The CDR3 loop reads CASSWTGTLKEETQYF. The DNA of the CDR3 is TGCGCCAGCAGCTGGACCGGGACACTGAAAGAGGAGACCCAGTACTTC.